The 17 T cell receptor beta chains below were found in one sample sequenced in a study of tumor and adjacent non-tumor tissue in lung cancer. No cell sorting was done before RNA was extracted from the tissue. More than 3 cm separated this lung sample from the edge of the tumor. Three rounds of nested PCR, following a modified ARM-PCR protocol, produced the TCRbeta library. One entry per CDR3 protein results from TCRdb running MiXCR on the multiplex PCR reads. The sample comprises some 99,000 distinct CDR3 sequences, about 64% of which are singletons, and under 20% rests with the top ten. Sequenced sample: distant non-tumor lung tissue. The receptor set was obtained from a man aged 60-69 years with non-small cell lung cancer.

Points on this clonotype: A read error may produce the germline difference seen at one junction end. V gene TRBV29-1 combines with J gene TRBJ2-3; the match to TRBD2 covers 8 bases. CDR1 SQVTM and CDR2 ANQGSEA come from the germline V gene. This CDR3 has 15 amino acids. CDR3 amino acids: CSVEKPSGSADTQCF. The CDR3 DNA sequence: TGCAGCGTTGAAAAGCCGAGCGGGAGTGCAGATACGCAGTGTTTT.

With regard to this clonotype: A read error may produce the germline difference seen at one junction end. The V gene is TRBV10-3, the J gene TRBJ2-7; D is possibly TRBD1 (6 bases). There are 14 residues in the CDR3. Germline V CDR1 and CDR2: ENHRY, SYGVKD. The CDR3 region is CAIRETGSSCELYF. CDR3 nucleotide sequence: TGTGCCATCAGAGAAACAGGGAGCTCCTGCGAGCTGTACTTC.

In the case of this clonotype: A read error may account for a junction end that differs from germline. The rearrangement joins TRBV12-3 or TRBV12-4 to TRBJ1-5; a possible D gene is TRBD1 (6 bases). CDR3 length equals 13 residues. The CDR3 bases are TGTTCCAGCAGCCAGAGCAGGGGTCAGTCCCAGCATTTT. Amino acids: CSSSQSRGQSQHF.

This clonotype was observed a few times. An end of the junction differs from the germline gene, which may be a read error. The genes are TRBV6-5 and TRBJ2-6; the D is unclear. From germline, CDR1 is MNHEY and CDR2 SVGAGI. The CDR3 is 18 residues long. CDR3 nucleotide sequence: TGTGCCATCAGTCACTCGCCGGTCTCCCCTTCTGGGGCCAACGTCCTGACTTTC. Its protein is CAISHSPVSPSGANVLTF.

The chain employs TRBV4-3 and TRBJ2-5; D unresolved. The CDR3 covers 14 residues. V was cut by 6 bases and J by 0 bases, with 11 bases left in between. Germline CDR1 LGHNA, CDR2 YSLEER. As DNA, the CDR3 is TGCGCCAGCAGATACACCAGCAACCAAGAGACCCAGTACTTC. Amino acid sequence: CASRYTSNQETQYF.

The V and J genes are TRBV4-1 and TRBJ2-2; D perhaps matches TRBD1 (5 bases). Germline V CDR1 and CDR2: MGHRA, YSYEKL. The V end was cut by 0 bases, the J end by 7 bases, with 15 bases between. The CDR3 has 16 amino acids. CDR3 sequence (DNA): TGCGCCAGCAGCCAAGAACACGGCAGGGCGGTCGGGGAGCTGTTTTTT. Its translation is CASSQEHGRAVGELFF.

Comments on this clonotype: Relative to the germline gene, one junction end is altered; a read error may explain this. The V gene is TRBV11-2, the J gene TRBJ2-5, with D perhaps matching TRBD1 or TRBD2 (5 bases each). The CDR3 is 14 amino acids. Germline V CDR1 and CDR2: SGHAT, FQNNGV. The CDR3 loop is CASNSDGAWGTRYF. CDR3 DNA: TGTGCCAGCAACTCCGACGGAGCTTGGGGGACCCGGTACTTC.

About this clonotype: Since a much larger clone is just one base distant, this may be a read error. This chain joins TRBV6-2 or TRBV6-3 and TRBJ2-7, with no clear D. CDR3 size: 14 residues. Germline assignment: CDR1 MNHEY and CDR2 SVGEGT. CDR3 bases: TGTGACAGCAGTTTCGACCGGGTGTTACCTGAGCAGTACTTC. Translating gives CDSSFDRVLPEQYF.

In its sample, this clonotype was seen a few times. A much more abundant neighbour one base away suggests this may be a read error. The CDR3 DNA follows: TGTGCCAGCAGTTACACCTCCGACAGGACAAGCTCTGGGACCAACGTCCTGACTTTC. Amino acid sequence: CASSYTSDRTSSGTNVLTF. The chain joins TRBV6-6 to TRBJ2-6, with D perhaps TRBD1 (6 bases). The germline gives CDR1 MNHNY, CDR2 SVGAGI (reference sequence). This CDR3 contains 19 residues.

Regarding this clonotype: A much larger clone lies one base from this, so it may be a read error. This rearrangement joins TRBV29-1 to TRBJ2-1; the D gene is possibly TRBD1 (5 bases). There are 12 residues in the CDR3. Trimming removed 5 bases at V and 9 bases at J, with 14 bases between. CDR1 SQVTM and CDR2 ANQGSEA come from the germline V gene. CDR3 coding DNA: TGCAGCGTTTCGGGTGGGGCGATTGAGCAGTTCTTC. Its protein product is CSVSGGAIEQFF.

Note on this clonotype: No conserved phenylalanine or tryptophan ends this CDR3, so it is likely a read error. The CDR3 loop reads CAGSTRGGPSLNGQFL. CDR3 nucleotide sequence: TGTGCCGGCAGTACCCGGGGGGGGCCTTCCCTCAATGGGCAGTTCTTA. The J gene is TRBJ2-1, the V gene TRBV12-3 or TRBV12-4; TRBD2 matches 8 bases. The CDR3 spans 16 residues.

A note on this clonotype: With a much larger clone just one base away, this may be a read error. The CDR3, as DNA: TGTGCCAGCAGCGGGGCAGGGATACATACGCAGTATTTT. This encodes CASSGAGIHTQYF. The chain uses TRBV12-3 or TRBV12-4 and TRBJ2-3; perhaps D is TRBD1 or TRBD2 (5 bases each). The V and J ends lost 6 bases and 7 bases respectively, with 14 bases between them. There are 13 residues in the CDR3.

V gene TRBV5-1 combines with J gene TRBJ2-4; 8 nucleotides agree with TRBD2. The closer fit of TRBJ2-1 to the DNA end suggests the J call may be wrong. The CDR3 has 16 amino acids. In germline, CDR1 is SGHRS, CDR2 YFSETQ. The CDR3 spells CASSFGTNGGANIQFF. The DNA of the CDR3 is TGCGCCAGCAGCTTTGGGACTAACGGGGGGGCGAACATTCAGTTCTTC.

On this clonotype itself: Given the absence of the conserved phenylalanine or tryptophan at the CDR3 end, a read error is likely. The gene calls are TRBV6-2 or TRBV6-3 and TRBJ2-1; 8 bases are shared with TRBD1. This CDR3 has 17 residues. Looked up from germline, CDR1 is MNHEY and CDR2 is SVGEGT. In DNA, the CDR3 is TGTGCTAGCAGTTATACACCCGACAGGGGATCCTACAATGAGCAGTTCTCC. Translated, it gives CASSYTPDRGSYNEQFS.

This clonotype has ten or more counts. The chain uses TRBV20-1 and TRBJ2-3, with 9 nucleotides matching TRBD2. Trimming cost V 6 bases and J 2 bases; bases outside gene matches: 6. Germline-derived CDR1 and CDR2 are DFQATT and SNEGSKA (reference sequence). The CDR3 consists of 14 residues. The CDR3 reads CSANSGSATDTQYF. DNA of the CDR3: TGCAGTGCCAATAGCGGGAGCGCCACAGATACGCAGTATTTT.

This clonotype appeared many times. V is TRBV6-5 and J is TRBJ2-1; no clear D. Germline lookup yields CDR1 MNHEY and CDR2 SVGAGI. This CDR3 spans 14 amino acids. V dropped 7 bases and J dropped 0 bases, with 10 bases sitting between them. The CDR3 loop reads CASKRKSSYNEQFF. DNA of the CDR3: TGTGCCAGCAAGCGTAAGAGCTCCTACAATGAGCAGTTCTTC.

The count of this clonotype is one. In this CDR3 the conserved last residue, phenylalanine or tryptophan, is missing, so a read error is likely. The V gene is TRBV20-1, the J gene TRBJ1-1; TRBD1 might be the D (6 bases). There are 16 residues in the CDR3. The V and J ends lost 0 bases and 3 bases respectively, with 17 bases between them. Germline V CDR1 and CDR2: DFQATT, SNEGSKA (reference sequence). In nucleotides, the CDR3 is TGCAGTGCTAGAGATCTCCCGGGGGCGGGGGACACTGAAGCTTTCTCT. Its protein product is CSARDLPGAGDTEAFS.